These T cell receptor beta chains were read from a single sample in a study of blood T cell repertoires in COVID-19. This table comes from immunoSEQ multiplex PCR, and its TCRdb copy is limited to in-frame clones, with some not included. There are approximately 190,000 clones in the sample; 70% to 90% occur only once, and 20% to 25% lies in the top ten. Sequencing used peripheral blood. These receptors were collected from a man aged 55-75 years with active or convalescent COVID-19. The CDR3 runs from the conserved cysteine through the conserved F or W. A D gene is named only where the DNA matches it firmly. Size is stated for part of the rows, as once, few or many counts, or as a class when the clone is expanded.

TRBJ2-7 TRBV7-2 TRBD1 - TGTGCCAGCAGCCTGTCCACGGACAGGGTTTACGAGCAGTACTTC CASSLSTDRVYEQYF
TRBJ1-5 TRBV24-1 - - TGTGCCACCAGTGATTTTTGGAGCGGCAGCAATCAGCCCCAGCATTTT CATSDFWSGSNQPQHF
TRBJ2-3 TRBV27 TRBD2 - TGTGCCAGCAGTATCCGAGCGGGGGGCAACACAGATACGCAGTATTTT CASSIRAGGNTDTQYF
TRBJ1-2 TRBV13 - - TGTGCCAGCAGCTTACGCCGGTCGGGAGGCTATGGCTACACCTTC CASSLRRSGGYGYTF
TRBJ2-2 TRBV15 TRBD1 - TGTGCCACCAGCAGCCGACAGGGTTGGGCCGGGGAGCTGTTTTTT CATSSRQGWAGELFF
TRBJ1-2 TRBV5-1 TRBD1 - TGCGCCAGCAGCTGGGACAGGGCTAACTATGGCTACACCTTC CASSWDRANYGYTF
TRBJ1-1 TRBV5-4 TRBD1 - TGTGCCAGCAGCTTGGAAGGGACAGGTTGGAACACTGAAGCTTTCTTT CASSLEGTGWNTEAFF
TRBJ1-2 TRBV3-1/TRBV3-2 TRBD1 - TGTGCCAGCAGCCCCCTGACAGGGTATGGCTACACCTTC CASSPLTGYGYTF
TRBJ2-5 TRBV7-2 TRBD2 - TGTGCCAGCAGCTTCTCGGGCGGGGGAGGTGAGACCCAGTACTTC CASSFSGGGGETQYF
TRBJ1-4 TRBV5-4 TRBD1 - TGTGCCAGCAGCCAAGGGGGCCTTGGAGAAAAACTGTTTTTT CASSQGGLGEKLFF
TRBJ1-6 TRBV2 - few TGTGCCAGCAGCCGAACAGGGCGGGATTCACCCCTCCACTTT CASSRTGRDSPLHF
TRBJ2-7 TRBV30 - - TGTGCCTGGAGCCCCAAGGGCAGGGTCTACGAGCAGTACTTC CAWSPKGRVYEQYF
TRBJ1-3 TRBV11-2 TRBD1 - TGTGCCAGCAGCCAACAGGGGTCGAGGGGAAACACCATATATTTT CASSQQGSRGNTIYF
TRBJ2-3 TRBV2 - - TGTGCCAGCAGGGACAAAAAACAAAGCACAGATACGCAGTATTTT CASRDKKQSTDTQYF
TRBJ2-4 TRBV5-1 - - TGCGCCAGCAGCTTGGTGGGGGGGCTGGACGCCAAAAACATTCAGTACTTC CASSLVGGLDAKNIQYF
TRBJ1-1 TRBV19 - - TGTGCCAGTAGCGTCAGGGGAGTGAACACTGAAGCTTTCTTT CASSVRGVNTEAFF
TRBJ2-3 TRBV7-3 - - TGTGCCAGCAGCTTAGGGCAGGGCCGCACAGATACGCAGTATTTT CASSLGQGRTDTQYF
TRBJ2-3 TRBV5-4 TRBD2 - TGTGCCAGCAGCCCACCCTTGGGACTAGCGTCGACAGATACGCAGTATTTT CASSPPLGLASTDTQYF
TRBJ2-7 TRBV6-1 - - TGTGCCAGCAGTGAAACCAGGATGTCCTACGAGCAGTACTTC CASSETRMSYEQYF
TRBJ1-4 TRBV5-6 - - TGTGCCAGCAGCGTACTGGGGAGCGGTGAAAAACTGTTTTTT CASSVLGSGEKLFF
TRBJ2-7 TRBV11-1 TRBD2 - TGTGCCAGCAGCCTCACTAGCGGGGTCCTTTACGAGCAGTACTTC CASSLTSGVLYEQYF
TRBJ2-1 TRBV29-1 TRBD1 - TGCAGCGTGGACAGGGCAGACAATGAGCAGTTCTTC CSVDRADNEQFF
TRBJ1-5 TRBV2 - - TGTGCCAGCAGGAGTAACGGGAATCAGCCCCAGCATTTT CASRSNGNQPQHF
TRBJ1-2 TRBV18 - - TGTGCCAGCTCACCAAACTCATTTCCCATTTATGGCTACACCTTC CASSPNSFPIYGYTF
TRBJ1-4 TRBV4-1 - - TGCGCCAGCAGCCCCCAGCCACTAACAACTAATGAAAAACTGTTTTTT CASSPQPLTTNEKLFF
TRBJ2-1 TRBV9 - - TGTGCCAGCAGCGAGGGCAGGGCCTACAATGAGCAGTTCTTC CASSEGRAYNEQFF
TRBJ1-1 TRBV2 TRBD1 - TGTGCCAGCAGGAAGGACAGGGCAGGGAACACTGAAGCTTTCTTT CASRKDRAGNTEAFF
TRBJ2-7 TRBV4-1 TRBD2 - TGCGCCAGCAGCCAGGTGTGGCGGGGGAGAAACTACGAGCAGTACTTC CASSQVWRGRNYEQYF
TRBJ1-4 TRBV7-8 - - TGTGCCAGCAGCTTCTCTGCAACTAATGAAAAACTGTTTTTT CASSFSATNEKLFF
TRBJ2-7 TRBV3-1/TRBV3-2 - - TGTGCCAGCAGCCAAGGGACTTCCCCAAACGAGCAGTACTTC CASSQGTSPNEQYF
TRBJ1-4 TRBV10-1 TRBD1 - TGCGCCAGCGGCCCAAGGGACAGGACAAATGAAAAACTGTTTTTT CASGPRDRTNEKLFF
TRBJ1-1 TRBV13 - - TGTGCCAGCAGCCGGACCCGGGACTTAAGTGAAGCTTTCTTT CASSRTRDLSEAFF
TRBJ1-5 TRBV3-1/TRBV3-2 - - TGTGCCAGCAGTCCAGGGAAAGGCAATCAGCCCCAGCATTTT CASSPGKGNQPQHF
TRBJ2-2 TRBV5-1 TRBD1 - TGCGCCAGCAGCGAAGGGACAGGCCCCACCGGGGAGCTGTTTTTT CASSEGTGPTGELFF
TRBJ1-6 TRBV6-5 - - TGTGCCAGCAGTTACGTTCGGCAGGGTTCACCCCTCCACTTT CASSYVRQGSPLHF
TRBJ2-5 TRBV5-1 TRBD1 - TGCGCCAGCAGCTTCGGGACAGGGGAGGGAGAGACCCAGTACTTC CASSFGTGEGETQYF
TRBJ1-6 TRBV5-1 TRBD1 - TGCGCCAGCAGCTTGTTCGCGGCCGGGACAGGGGCTGGGACACCCCTCCACTTT CASSLFAAGTGAGTPLHF
TRBJ2-1 TRBV6-6 TRBD1 - TGTGCCAGCTTCCCGGGACAGGGGGGAAGGGATGAGCAGTTCTTC CASFPGQGGRDEQFF
TRBJ2-7 TRBV19 TRBD2 - TGTGCCAGTAGTATAATTTCGGGACTAGCCGAGCAGTACTTC CASSIISGLAEQYF
TRBJ2-7 TRBV7-9 - - TGTGCCAGCAGCTCAGACAGGATTCTCTACGAGCAGTACTTC CASSSDRILYEQYF
TRBJ2-1 TRBV5-4 TRBD2 - TGTGCCAGCAGCCTCGGGGGGGATGGGAATGAGCAGTTCTTC CASSLGGDGNEQFF
TRBJ1-1 TRBV7-9 - few TGTGCCAGCAGCTCAACGGGGATTACAGGGTTAGCTTTCTTT CASSSTGITGLAFF
TRBJ2-1 TRBV5-1 TRBD1 - TGCGCCAGCAGCTTGTGGGACAGGGTCGATGAGCAGTTCTTC CASSLWDRVDEQFF
TRBJ2-1 TRBV5-1 - once TGCGCCAGCAGCTGGACAGAGAGCTCCTACAATGAGCAGTTCTTC CASSWTESSYNEQFF
TRBJ2-5 TRBV4-1 - - TGCGCCAGCAGCCTAACTTTCTTGCCGGGCCAAGAGACCCAGTACTTC CASSLTFLPGQETQYF
TRBJ2-2 TRBV19 TRBD1 - TGTGCCAGTAGTATAAAGGGACAGGGTCTCAGGGAGCTGTTTTTT CASSIKGQGLRELFF
TRBJ1-4 TRBV4-1 - - TGCGCCAGCCAAGCCTATGCGGCTAATGAAAAACTGTTTTTT CASQAYAANEKLFF
TRBJ1-2 TRBV30 TRBD1 - TGTGCCTGGCAACAGGGGGCGAACTATGGCTACACCTTC CAWQQGANYGYTF
TRBJ1-1 TRBV29-1 TRBD1 - TGCAGCGGCGTACAGGGGGACACTGAAGCTTTCTTT CSGVQGDTEAFF
TRBJ1-4 TRBV3-1/TRBV3-2 - - TGTGCCAGCAGCCAAGCGTCGGGTGGTTTGGGAACTAATGAAAAACTGTTTTTT CASSQASGGLGTNEKLFF